This is a list of T cell receptor beta chains from one sample in a study of blood T cell repertoires in COVID-19. Generated by immunoSEQ multiplex PCR, the TCRdb table keeps only in-frame clones and is missing some. The table includes more than 60,000 clones, over 75% detected once. Sequencing was carried out using peripheral blood. The receptors derive from a human donor in a cohort sampled during active COVID-19. Each CDR3 is given with its conserved first and last residue. D genes are given only for firm matches. Clone size appears in some rows only: once, few, many, or a class for an expanded clone.

cdr3_length: 12; v_call: TRBV6-5; j_call: TRBJ1-1; clone_size: -; d_call: TRBD1; cdr3_aa: CASRTGGTEAFF; cdr3_nt: TGTGCCAGCAGAACAGGGGGCACTGAAGCTTTCTTT
cdr3_length: 13; v_call: TRBV5-1; j_call: TRBJ2-1; clone_size: -; d_call: -; cdr3_aa: CASSLGTGDEQFF; cdr3_nt: TGCGCCAGCAGCTTGGGGACGGGAGATGAGCAGTTCTTC
cdr3_length: 16; v_call: TRBV25-1; j_call: TRBJ1-6; clone_size: -; d_call: -; cdr3_aa: CASSESIQQGRSPLHF; cdr3_nt: TGTGCCAGCAGTGAATCTATTCAGCAGGGGCGGTCACCCCTCCACTTT
cdr3_length: 16; v_call: TRBV28; j_call: TRBJ2-1; clone_size: -; d_call: TRBD2; cdr3_aa: CASSSQTSGAYNEQFF; cdr3_nt: TGTGCCAGCAGTTCCCAGACTAGCGGCGCCTACAATGAGCAGTTCTTC
cdr3_length: 14; v_call: TRBV10-2; j_call: TRBJ2-7; clone_size: -; d_call: -; cdr3_aa: CASRPGETPYEQYF; cdr3_nt: TGCGCCAGTAGGCCCGGGGAAACCCCATACGAGCAGTACTTC
cdr3_length: 16; v_call: TRBV19; j_call: TRBJ2-2; clone_size: -; d_call: TRBD2; cdr3_aa: CASLNLAGGGTGELFF; cdr3_nt: TGTGCCAGCCTAAACCTAGCGGGGGGTGGCACCGGGGAGCTGTTTTTT
cdr3_length: 16; v_call: TRBV19; j_call: TRBJ1-5; clone_size: once; d_call: TRBD1; cdr3_aa: CASSTPDRGNNQPQHF; cdr3_nt: TGTGCCAGTAGTACCCCGGACAGGGGTAATAATCAGCCCCAGCATTTT
cdr3_length: 13; v_call: TRBV6-5; j_call: TRBJ1-1; clone_size: -; d_call: TRBD1; cdr3_aa: CASSGGQVTEAFF; cdr3_nt: TGTGCCAGCAGCGGGGGACAGGTCACTGAAGCTTTCTTT
cdr3_length: 18; v_call: TRBV5-4; j_call: TRBJ2-3; clone_size: -; d_call: -; cdr3_aa: CASSLGGGAPGMADTQYF; cdr3_nt: TGTGCCAGCAGCTTGGGTGGGGGGGCCCCCGGGATGGCAGATACGCAGTATTTT
cdr3_length: 12; v_call: TRBV30; j_call: TRBJ2-7; clone_size: -; d_call: TRBD2; cdr3_aa: CAWSYWEGEQYF; cdr3_nt: TGTGCCTGGAGTTACTGGGAGGGGGAGCAGTACTTC
cdr3_length: 15; v_call: TRBV10-2; j_call: TRBJ2-2; clone_size: -; d_call: -; cdr3_aa: CASSVWSSNTGELFF; cdr3_nt: TGCGCCAGCAGTGTGTGGAGCTCGAACACCGGGGAGCTGTTTTTT
cdr3_length: 17; v_call: TRBV19; j_call: TRBJ2-2; clone_size: -; d_call: -; cdr3_aa: CASSIPMGAANTGELFF; cdr3_nt: TGTGCCAGTAGTATCCCCATGGGGGCGGCGAACACCGGGGAGCTGTTTTTT
cdr3_length: 13; v_call: TRBV24-1; j_call: TRBJ1-1; clone_size: -; d_call: -; cdr3_aa: CATSDPPGRVAFF; cdr3_nt: TGTGCCACCAGTGACCCACCAGGGAGGGTGGCTTTCTTT
cdr3_length: 16; v_call: TRBV12-5; j_call: TRBJ2-1; clone_size: -; d_call: TRBD2; cdr3_aa: CASGLGVAGAYNEQFF; cdr3_nt: TGTGCTAGTGGTTTGGGGGTAGCGGGGGCATACAATGAGCAGTTCTTC
cdr3_length: 13; v_call: TRBV27; j_call: TRBJ2-7; clone_size: -; d_call: -; cdr3_aa: CASKVHGIDEQYF; cdr3_nt: TGTGCCAGCAAAGTGCATGGCATCGACGAGCAGTACTTC
cdr3_length: 15; v_call: TRBV6-1; j_call: TRBJ1-4; clone_size: once; d_call: -; cdr3_aa: CASSESRGWVEKLFF; cdr3_nt: TGTGCCAGCAGTGAATCAAGGGGTTGGGTTGAAAAACTGTTTTTT
cdr3_length: 15; v_call: TRBV6-5; j_call: TRBJ1-1; clone_size: few; d_call: -; cdr3_aa: CASRSLAVSYTEAFF; cdr3_nt: TGTGCCAGCAGGTCCCTAGCGGTCTCTTACACTGAAGCTTTCTTT
cdr3_length: 13; v_call: TRBV9; j_call: TRBJ2-1; clone_size: -; d_call: TRBD2; cdr3_aa: CASSVELAGTEFF; cdr3_nt: TGTGCCAGCAGCGTAGAACTAGCGGGGACTGAGTTCTTC
cdr3_length: 15; v_call: TRBV25-1; j_call: TRBJ1-3; clone_size: -; d_call: -; cdr3_aa: CASRGGRVSGNTIYF; cdr3_nt: TGTGCCAGCCGAGGAGGACGGGTCTCTGGAAACACCATATATTTT
cdr3_length: 13; v_call: TRBV12-3/TRBV12-4; j_call: TRBJ1-6; clone_size: -; d_call: TRBD1; cdr3_aa: CASGLTGYSPLHF; cdr3_nt: TGTGCCAGCGGATTGACAGGGTATTCACCCCTCCACTTT
cdr3_length: 17; v_call: TRBV18; j_call: TRBJ1-2; clone_size: -; d_call: TRBD1; cdr3_aa: CASSPPGQGGFINGYTF; cdr3_nt: TGTGCCAGCTCACCACCGGGACAGGGGGGTTTTATAAATGGCTACACCTTC
cdr3_length: 15; v_call: TRBV6-5; j_call: TRBJ2-7; clone_size: -; d_call: -; cdr3_aa: CASSRPGVGRDEQYF; cdr3_nt: TGTGCCAGCAGCCGCCCGGGAGTGGGGCGCGACGAGCAGTACTTC
cdr3_length: 14; v_call: TRBV20-1; j_call: TRBJ2-7; clone_size: -; d_call: TRBD1; cdr3_aa: CSASGGQGAGEQYF; cdr3_nt: TGCAGTGCTAGTGGGGGACAGGGGGCCGGGGAGCAGTACTTC
cdr3_length: 16; v_call: TRBV4-2; j_call: TRBJ1-5; clone_size: -; d_call: TRBD1; cdr3_aa: CASSHRRQGDNQPQHF; cdr3_nt: TGTGCCAGCAGCCATCGGCGGCAGGGGGACAATCAGCCCCAGCATTTT
cdr3_length: 15; v_call: TRBV7-9; j_call: TRBJ1-6; clone_size: -; d_call: -; cdr3_aa: CASSPRALGESPLHF; cdr3_nt: TGTGCCAGCAGCCCCCGGGCCTTAGGGGAATCACCCCTCCACTTT
cdr3_length: 16; v_call: TRBV30; j_call: TRBJ1-5; clone_size: once; d_call: TRBD1; cdr3_aa: CAWSGDRGDSNQPQHF; cdr3_nt: TGTGCCTGGAGTGGGGACAGGGGTGATAGCAATCAGCCCCAGCATTTT
cdr3_length: 16; v_call: TRBV6-1; j_call: TRBJ2-1; clone_size: once; d_call: TRBD2; cdr3_aa: CASSEMWGLAGNEQFF; cdr3_nt: TGTGCCAGCAGTGAAATGTGGGGACTAGCGGGGAATGAGCAATTCTTC
cdr3_length: 19; v_call: TRBV24-1; j_call: TRBJ1-2; clone_size: once; d_call: TRBD1; cdr3_aa: CATSDPTAGQGALDYGYTF; cdr3_nt: TGTGCCACCAGTGATCCCACGGCGGGACAGGGGGCGCTTGACTATGGCTACACCTTC
cdr3_length: 15; v_call: TRBV5-4; j_call: TRBJ1-1; clone_size: once; d_call: -; cdr3_aa: CASSLEVITNTEAFF; cdr3_nt: TGTGCCAGCAGCTTAGAGGTTATTACTAACACTGAAGCTTTCTTT
cdr3_length: 18; v_call: TRBV6-1; j_call: TRBJ2-1; clone_size: -; d_call: TRBD1; cdr3_aa: CASSDESLRQGLGNEQFF; cdr3_nt: TGTGCCAGCAGTGATGAGTCACTCAGACAGGGCCTAGGGAATGAGCAGTTCTTC
cdr3_length: 14; v_call: TRBV7-9; j_call: TRBJ2-7; clone_size: -; d_call: -; cdr3_aa: CASSLAAAPYEQYF; cdr3_nt: TGTGCCAGCAGCTTAGCGGCTGCCCCCTACGAGCAGTACTTC
cdr3_length: 14; v_call: TRBV6-2/TRBV6-3; j_call: TRBJ2-3; clone_size: once; d_call: -; cdr3_aa: CASSYAGLTDTQYF; cdr3_nt: TGTGCCAGCAGTTACGCGGGGCTCACAGATACGCAGTATTTT
cdr3_length: 12; v_call: TRBV24-1; j_call: TRBJ2-7; clone_size: -; d_call: -; cdr3_aa: CATSTPGGEQYF; cdr3_nt: TGTGCCACAAGTACCCCCGGGGGCGAGCAGTACTTC
cdr3_length: 13; v_call: TRBV7-9; j_call: TRBJ2-7; clone_size: -; d_call: -; cdr3_aa: CASIGGESYEQYF; cdr3_nt: TGTGCCAGCATTGGCGGAGAGTCCTACGAGCAGTACTTC
cdr3_length: 15; v_call: TRBV27; j_call: TRBJ2-2; clone_size: few; d_call: TRBD1; cdr3_aa: CASRSRGPNTGELFF; cdr3_nt: TGTGCCAGCAGGAGTAGGGGGCCGAACACCGGGGAGCTGTTTTTT
cdr3_length: 15; v_call: TRBV5-1; j_call: TRBJ2-2; clone_size: -; d_call: TRBD1; cdr3_aa: CASSWGTGRAGELFF; cdr3_nt: TGCGCCAGCAGCTGGGGGACAGGGAGGGCCGGGGAGCTGTTTTTT
cdr3_length: 17; v_call: TRBV4-2; j_call: TRBJ2-3; clone_size: -; d_call: TRBD2; cdr3_aa: CASSPGLAGGSTDTQYF; cdr3_nt: TGTGCCAGCAGCCCGGGACTAGCGGGGGGAAGCACAGATACGCAGTATTTT
cdr3_length: 15; v_call: TRBV3-1/TRBV3-2; j_call: TRBJ1-4; clone_size: -; d_call: -; cdr3_aa: CASSQDGTGREKLFF; cdr3_nt: TGTGCCAGCAGCCAAGACGGGACCGGGAGGGAAAAACTGTTTTTT
cdr3_length: 15; v_call: TRBV2; j_call: TRBJ2-5; clone_size: -; d_call: TRBD2; cdr3_aa: CASTPQAGGRETQYF; cdr3_nt: TGTGCCAGCACCCCCCAAGCGGGGGGGAGAGAGACCCAGTACTTC
cdr3_length: 15; v_call: TRBV27; j_call: TRBJ2-3; clone_size: -; d_call: TRBD2; cdr3_aa: CASGWSGGSSDTQYF; cdr3_nt: TGTGCCAGCGGATGGAGCGGGGGGAGCTCAGATACGCAGTATTTT